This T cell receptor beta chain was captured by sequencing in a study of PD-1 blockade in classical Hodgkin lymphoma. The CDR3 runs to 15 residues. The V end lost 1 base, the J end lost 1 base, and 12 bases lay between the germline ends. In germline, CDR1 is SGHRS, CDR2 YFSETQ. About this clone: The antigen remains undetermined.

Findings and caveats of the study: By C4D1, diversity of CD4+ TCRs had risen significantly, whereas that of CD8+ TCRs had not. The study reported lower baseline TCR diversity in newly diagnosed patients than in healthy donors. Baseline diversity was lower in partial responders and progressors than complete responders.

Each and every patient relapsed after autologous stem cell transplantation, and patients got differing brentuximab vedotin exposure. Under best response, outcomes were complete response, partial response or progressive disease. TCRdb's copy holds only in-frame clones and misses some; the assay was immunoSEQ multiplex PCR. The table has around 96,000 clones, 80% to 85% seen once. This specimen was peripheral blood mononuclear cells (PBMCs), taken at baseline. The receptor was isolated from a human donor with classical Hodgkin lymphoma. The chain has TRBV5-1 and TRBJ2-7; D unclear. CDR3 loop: CASSLFTDRSYEQYF. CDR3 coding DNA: TGCGCCAGCAGCTTGTTCACCGACCGATCCTACGAGCAGTACTTC.